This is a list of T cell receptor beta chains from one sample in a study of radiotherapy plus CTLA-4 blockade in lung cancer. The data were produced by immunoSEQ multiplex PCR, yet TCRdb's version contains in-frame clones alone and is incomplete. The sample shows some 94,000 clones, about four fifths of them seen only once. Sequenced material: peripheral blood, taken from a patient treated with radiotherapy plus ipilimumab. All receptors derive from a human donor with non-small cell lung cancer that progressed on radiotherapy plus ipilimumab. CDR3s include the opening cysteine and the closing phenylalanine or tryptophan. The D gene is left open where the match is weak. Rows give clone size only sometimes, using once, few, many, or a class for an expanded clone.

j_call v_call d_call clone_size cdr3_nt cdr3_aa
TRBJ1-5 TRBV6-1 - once TGTGCCAGCACCGAAGGACTTTATAGCAATCAGCCCCAGCATTTT CASTEGLYSNQPQHF
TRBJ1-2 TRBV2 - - TGTGCCAGCAGTGAATCAGGGCGCTATGGCTACACCTTC CASSESGRYGYTF
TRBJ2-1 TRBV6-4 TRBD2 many TGTGCCAGCAGTGACTCAACTAGCGGGAGTGAGCAGTTCTTC CASSDSTSGSEQFF
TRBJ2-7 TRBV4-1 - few TGCGCCAGCAGCCAAGATAGAGTGTACGAGCAGTACTTC CASSQDRVYEQYF
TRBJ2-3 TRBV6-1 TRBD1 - TGTGCCAGCAGTGAAGCGGTGGGGGACAGGGGGACAGATACGCAGTATTTT CASSEAVGDRGTDTQYF
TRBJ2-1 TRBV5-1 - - TGCGCCAGCAGCCTGTCCGCAGGGGTATCCTACAATGAGCAGTTCTTC CASSLSAGVSYNEQFF
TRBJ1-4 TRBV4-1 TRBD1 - TGCGCCAGCAGCCAACGGGTTCAGGGGACAGCAAAGAGGGGTAATGAAAAACTGTTTTTT CASSQRVQGTAKRGNEKLFF
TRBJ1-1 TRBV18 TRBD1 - TGTGCCAGCTCACCATTGGACAGGGGTCACACTGAAGCTTTCTTT CASSPLDRGHTEAFF
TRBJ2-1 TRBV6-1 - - TGTGCCAGCAGTGTAACGCATCTGGATGAGCAGTTCTTC CASSVTHLDEQFF
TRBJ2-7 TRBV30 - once TGTGCCTGGGCAACGGGGGAGTACGAGCAGTACTTC CAWATGEYEQYF
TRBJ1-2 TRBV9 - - TGTGCCAGCAGCGTAGATGGAGGCCGCCTTTCCCATGGCTACACCTTC CASSVDGGRLSHGYTF
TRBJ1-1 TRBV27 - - TGTGCCAGCAGCCCTCCAGGGATGTACACTGAAGCTTTCTTT CASSPPGMYTEAFF